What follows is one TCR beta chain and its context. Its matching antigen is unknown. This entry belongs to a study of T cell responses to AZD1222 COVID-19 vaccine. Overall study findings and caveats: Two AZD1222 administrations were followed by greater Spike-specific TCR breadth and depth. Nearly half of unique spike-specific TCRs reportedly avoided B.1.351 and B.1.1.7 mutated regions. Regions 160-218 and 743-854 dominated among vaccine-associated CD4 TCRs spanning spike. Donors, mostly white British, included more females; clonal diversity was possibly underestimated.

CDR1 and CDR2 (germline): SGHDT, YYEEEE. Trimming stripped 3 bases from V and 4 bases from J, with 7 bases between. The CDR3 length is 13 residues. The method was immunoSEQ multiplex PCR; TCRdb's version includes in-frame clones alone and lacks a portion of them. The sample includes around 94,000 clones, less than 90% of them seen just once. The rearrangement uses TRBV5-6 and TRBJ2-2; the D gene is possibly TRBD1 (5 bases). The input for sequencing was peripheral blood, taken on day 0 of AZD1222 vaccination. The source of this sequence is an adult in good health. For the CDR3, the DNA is TGTGCCAGCAGCTCAGGGTTCACCGGGGAGCTGTTTTTT. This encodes CASSSGFTGELFF.